This T cell receptor (beta chain) is from a study of OX40 agonist ivuxolimab in advanced cancers. CDR1 SQVTM and CDR2 ANQGSEA come from the germline V gene. The CDR3 runs to 12 residues. V lost 5 bases and J lost 3, with 10 bases in between. Assay: immunoSEQ multiplex PCR; the TCRdb copy retains only in-frame clones and omits some. Here the sample spans 53,000 or so clones, approximately 80% being singletons. The gene calls are TRBV29-1 and TRBJ1-2; D not certain. The receptor comes from an adult with an advanced solid tumor such as melanoma, head and neck, liver or kidney cancer. The source was CD4+ or CD8+ T cells sorted from blood, collected in a trial of the OX40 agonist ivuxolimab. CDR3 amino acids: CSVRPLDYGYTF. As DNA, the CDR3 is TGCAGCGTTCGGCCCCTAGACTATGGCTACACCTTC.